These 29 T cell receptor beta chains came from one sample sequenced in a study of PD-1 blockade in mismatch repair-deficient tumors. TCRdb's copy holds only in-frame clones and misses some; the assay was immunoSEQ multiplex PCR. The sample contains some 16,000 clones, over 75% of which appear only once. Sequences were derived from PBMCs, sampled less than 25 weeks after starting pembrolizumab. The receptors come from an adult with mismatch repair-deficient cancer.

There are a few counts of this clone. CDR3 DNA sequence: TGTGCCAGCAGCTTAGGACAGGGGAGACAAGAGACCCAGTACTTC. This encodes CASSLGQGRQETQYF. This chain connects TRBV7-3 to TRBJ2-5, with 9 bases matching TRBD1. From germline, CDR1 is SGHTA and CDR2 FQGTGA. V lost 2 bases and J lost 2; bases outside the gene matches: 3. The CDR3 runs 15 residues.

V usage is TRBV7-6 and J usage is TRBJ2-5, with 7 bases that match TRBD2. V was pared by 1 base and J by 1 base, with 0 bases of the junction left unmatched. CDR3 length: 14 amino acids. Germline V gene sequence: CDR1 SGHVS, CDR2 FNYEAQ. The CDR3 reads CASSLGGGQETQYF. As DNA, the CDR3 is TGTGCCAGCAGCTTAGGGGGGGGCCAAGAGACCCAGTACTTC.

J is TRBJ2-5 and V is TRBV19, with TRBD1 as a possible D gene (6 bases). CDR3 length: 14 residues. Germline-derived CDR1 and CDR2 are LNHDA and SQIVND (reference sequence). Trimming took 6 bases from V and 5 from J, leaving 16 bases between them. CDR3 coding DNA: TGTGCCAGTAGGGACAGCAACCCCGGGGAGACCCAGTACTTC. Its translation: CASRDSNPGETQYF.

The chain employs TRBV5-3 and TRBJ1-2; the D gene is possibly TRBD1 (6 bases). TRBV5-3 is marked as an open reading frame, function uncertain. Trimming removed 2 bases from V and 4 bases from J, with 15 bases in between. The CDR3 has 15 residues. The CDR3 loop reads CARSFYGGATYGYTF. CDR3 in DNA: TGTGCCAGAAGCTTTTATGGGGGCGCGACCTATGGCTACACCTTC.

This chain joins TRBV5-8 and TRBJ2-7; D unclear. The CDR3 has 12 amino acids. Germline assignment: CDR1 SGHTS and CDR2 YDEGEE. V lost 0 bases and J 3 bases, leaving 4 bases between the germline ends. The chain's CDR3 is CASSLARYEQYF. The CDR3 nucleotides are TGTGCCAGCAGCTTGGCTCGCTACGAGCAGTACTTC.

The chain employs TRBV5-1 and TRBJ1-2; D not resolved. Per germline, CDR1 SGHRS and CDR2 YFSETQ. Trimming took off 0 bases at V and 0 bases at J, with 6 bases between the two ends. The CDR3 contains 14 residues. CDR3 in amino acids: CASSLDYTNYGYTF. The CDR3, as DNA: TGCGCCAGCAGCTTGGACTATACTAACTATGGCTACACCTTC.

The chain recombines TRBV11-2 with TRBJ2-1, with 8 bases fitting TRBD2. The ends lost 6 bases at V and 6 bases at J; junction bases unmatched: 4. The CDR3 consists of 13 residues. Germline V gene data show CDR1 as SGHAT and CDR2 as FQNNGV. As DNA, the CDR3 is TGTGCCAGCAGTGGCGGGAGGCTCAATGAGCAGTTCTTC. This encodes CASSGGRLNEQFF.

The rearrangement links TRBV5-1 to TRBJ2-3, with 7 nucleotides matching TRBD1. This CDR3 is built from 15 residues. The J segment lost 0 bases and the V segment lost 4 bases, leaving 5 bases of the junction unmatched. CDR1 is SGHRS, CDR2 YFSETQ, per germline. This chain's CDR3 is CASSDQGVSTDTQYF. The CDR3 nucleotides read TGCGCCAGCAGCGACCAGGGGGTTAGCACAGATACGCAGTATTTT. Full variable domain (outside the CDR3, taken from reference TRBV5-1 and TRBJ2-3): KAGVTQTPRYLIKTRGQQVTLSCSPISGHRSVSWYQQTPGQGLQFLFEYFSETQRNKGNFPGRFSGRQFSNSRSEMNVSTLELGDSALYLCASSDQGVSTDTQYFGPGTRLTVL.

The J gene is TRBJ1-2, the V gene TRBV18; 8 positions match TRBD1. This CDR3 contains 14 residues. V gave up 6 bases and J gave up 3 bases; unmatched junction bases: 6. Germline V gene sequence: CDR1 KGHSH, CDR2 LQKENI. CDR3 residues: CASSNRGIDYGYTF. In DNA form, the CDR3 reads TGTGCCAGCTCCAACAGGGGGATCGACTATGGCTACACCTTC.

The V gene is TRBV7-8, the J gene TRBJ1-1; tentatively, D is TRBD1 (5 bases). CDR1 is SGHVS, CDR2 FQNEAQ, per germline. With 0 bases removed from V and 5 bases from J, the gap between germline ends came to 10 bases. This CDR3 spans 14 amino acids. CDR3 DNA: TGTGCCAGCAGCTTAGCTTGGGAGGGGACTGAAGCTTTCTTT. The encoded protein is CASSLAWEGTEAFF.

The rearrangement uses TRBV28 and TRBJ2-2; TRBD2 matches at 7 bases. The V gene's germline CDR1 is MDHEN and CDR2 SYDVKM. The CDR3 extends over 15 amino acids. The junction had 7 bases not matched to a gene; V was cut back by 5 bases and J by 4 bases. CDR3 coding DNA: TGTGCCAGCAGTCCCCCCACGGGGGGCACCGGGGAGCTGTTTTTT. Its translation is CASSPPTGGTGELFF.

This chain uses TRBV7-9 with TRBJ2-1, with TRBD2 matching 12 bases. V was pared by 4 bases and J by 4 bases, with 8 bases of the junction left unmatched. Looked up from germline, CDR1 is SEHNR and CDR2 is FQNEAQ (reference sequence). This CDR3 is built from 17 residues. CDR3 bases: TGTGCCAGCAGCTCTAACGGACTAGCGGGGCCATACAATGAGCAGTTCTTC. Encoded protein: CASSSNGLAGPYNEQFF.

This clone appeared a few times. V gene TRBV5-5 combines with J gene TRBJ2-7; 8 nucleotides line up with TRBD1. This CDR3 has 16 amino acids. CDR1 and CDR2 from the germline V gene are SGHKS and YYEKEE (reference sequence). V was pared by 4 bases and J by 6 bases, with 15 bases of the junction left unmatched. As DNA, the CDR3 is TGTGCCAGCAGCCACTGGGGGACCGGGACAGGCGGCGAGCAGTACTTC. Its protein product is CASSHWGTGTGGEQYF.

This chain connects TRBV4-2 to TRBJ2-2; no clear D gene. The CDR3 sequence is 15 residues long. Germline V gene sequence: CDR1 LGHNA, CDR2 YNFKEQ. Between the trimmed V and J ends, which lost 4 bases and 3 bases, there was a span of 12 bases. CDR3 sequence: CASSPGLTYTGELFF. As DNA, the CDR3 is TGTGCCAGCAGCCCCGGTCTTACTTACACCGGGGAGCTGTTTTTT.

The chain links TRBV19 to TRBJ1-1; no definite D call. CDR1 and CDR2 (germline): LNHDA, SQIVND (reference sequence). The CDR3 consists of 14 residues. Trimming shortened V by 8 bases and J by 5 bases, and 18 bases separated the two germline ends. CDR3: CASGSGQGGTEAFF. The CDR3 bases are TGTGCCAGTGGAAGCGGTCAAGGCGGGACTGAAGCTTTCTTT.

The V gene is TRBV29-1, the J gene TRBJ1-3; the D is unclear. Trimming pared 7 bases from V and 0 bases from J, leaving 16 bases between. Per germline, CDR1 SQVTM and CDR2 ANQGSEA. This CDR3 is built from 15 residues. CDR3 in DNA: TGCAGCGCCAAATGGCCTGCACCCTCTGGAAACACCATATATTTT. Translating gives CSAKWPAPSGNTIYF.

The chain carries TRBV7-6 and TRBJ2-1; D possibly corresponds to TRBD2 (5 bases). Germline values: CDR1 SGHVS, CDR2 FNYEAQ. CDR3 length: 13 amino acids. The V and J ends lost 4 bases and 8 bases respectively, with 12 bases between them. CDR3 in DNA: TGTGCCAGCAGCTCGGCGGACTGGCATGAGCAGTTCTTC. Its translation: CASSSADWHEQFF.

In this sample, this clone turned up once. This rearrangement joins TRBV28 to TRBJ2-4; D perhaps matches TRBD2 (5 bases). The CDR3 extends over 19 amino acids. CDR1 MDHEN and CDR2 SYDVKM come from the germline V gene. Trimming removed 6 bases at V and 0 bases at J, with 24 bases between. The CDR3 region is CASSTRTYTDSRAKNIQYF. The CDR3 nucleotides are TGTGCCAGCAGCACGAGGACTTATACCGATTCTAGAGCCAAAAACATTCAGTACTTC.

CDR3 residues: CASSQTGTWVTGEQYF. CDR3 nucleotides: TGTGCCAGCAGCCAGACAGGGACATGGGTAACGGGAGAGCAGTACTTC. V is TRBV11-1 and J is TRBJ2-7; 7 bases map to TRBD1. V dropped 5 bases and J dropped 7; count of bases not matched to a gene: 17. The length of the CDR3 is 16 residues. Germline CDR1 reads SGHAT; CDR2 reads FQDESV (reference sequence).

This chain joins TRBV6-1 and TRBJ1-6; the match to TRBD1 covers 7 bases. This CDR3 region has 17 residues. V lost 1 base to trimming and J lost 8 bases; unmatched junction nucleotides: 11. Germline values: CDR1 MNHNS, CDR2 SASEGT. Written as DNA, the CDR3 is TGTGCCAGCAGTGAAGTCACCGAGGGGACAGCCTATTCACCCCTCCACTTT. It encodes CASSEVTEGTAYSPLHF.

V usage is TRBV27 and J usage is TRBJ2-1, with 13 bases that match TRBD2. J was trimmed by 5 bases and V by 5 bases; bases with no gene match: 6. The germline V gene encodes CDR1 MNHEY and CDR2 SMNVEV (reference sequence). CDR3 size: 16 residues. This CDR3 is CASSQIGLAGDNEQFF. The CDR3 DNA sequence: TGTGCCAGCAGTCAAATCGGACTAGCGGGAGACAATGAGCAGTTCTTC.

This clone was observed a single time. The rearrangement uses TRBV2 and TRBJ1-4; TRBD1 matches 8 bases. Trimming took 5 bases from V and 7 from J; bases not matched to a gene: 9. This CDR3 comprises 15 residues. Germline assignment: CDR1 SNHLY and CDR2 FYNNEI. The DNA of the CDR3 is TGTGCCAGCAGTAAAGACAGGGGAAAGGGTGAAAAACTGTTTTTT. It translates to CASSKDRGKGEKLFF. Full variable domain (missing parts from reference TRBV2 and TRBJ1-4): EPEVTQTPSHQVTQMGQEVILRCVPISNHLYFYWYRQILGQKVEFLVSFYNNEISEKSEIFDDQFSVERPDGSNFTLKIRSTKLEDSAMYFCASSKDRGKGEKLFFGSGTQLSVL.

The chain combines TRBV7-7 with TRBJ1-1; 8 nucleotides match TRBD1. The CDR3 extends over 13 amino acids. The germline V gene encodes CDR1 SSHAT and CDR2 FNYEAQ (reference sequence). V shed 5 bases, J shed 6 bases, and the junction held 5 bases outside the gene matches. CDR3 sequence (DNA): TGTGCCAGCAGCAAAGACAGGGGTTCTGAAGCTTTCTTT. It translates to CASSKDRGSEAFF.

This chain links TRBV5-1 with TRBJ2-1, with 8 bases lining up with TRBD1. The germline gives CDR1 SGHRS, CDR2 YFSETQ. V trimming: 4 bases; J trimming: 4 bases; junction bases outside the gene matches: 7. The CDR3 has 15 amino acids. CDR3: CASSLGDRRYNEQFF. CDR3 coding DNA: TGCGCCAGCAGCCTGGGGGACAGGAGATACAATGAGCAGTTCTTC.

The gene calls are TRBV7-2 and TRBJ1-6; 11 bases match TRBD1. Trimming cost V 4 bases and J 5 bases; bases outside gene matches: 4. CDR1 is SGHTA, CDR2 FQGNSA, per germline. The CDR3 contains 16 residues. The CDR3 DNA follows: TGTGCCAGCAGCTCAGGACAGGGGGCTAATAATTCACCCCTCCACTTT. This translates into CASSSGQGANNSPLHF.

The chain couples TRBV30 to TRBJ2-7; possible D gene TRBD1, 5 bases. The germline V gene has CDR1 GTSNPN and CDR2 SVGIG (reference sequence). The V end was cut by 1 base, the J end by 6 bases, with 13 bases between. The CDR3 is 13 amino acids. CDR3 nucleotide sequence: TGTGCCTGGAGTGAAGAACTAAGGGGCGAGCAGTACTTC. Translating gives CAWSEELRGEQYF.

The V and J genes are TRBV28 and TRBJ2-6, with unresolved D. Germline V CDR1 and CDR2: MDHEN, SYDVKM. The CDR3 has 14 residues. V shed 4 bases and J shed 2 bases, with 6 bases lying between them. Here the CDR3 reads CASSSRAGANVLTF. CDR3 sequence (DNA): TGTGCCAGCAGTTCTCGGGCTGGGGCCAACGTCCTGACTTTC. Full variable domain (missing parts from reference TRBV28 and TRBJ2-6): DVKVTQSSRYLVKRTGEKVFLECVQDMDHENMFWYRQDPGLGLRLIYFSYDVKMKEKGDIPEGYSVSREKKERFSLILESASTNQTSMYLCASSSRAGANVLTFGAGSRLTVL.

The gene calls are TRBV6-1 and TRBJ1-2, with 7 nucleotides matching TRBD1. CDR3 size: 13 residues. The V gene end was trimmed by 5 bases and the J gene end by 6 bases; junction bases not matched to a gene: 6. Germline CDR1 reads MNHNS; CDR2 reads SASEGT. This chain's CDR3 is CASSFTGVNGYTF. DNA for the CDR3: TGTGCCAGCAGTTTTACAGGGGTGAATGGCTACACCTTC.

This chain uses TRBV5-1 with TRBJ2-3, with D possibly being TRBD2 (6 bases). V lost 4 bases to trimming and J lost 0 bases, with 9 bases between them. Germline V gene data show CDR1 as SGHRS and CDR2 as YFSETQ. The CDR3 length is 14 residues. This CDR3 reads CASSPGTSTDTQYF. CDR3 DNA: TGCGCCAGCAGCCCCGGGACTAGCACAGATACGCAGTATTTT.